The rows below give T cell receptor beta chains drawn from one sample of a study of control samples from healthy donors and cancer patients. Sequencing used immunoSEQ multiplex PCR; TCRdb keeps in-frame clones, though not all of them. The data show 50,000 to 55,000 clones, approximately 89% seen once. Sequenced sample: PBMCs. The source is a man aged 35-49 years with colorectal cancer. Both conserved end residues are part of each CDR3. Fields, in order: J gene, D gene, CDR3 length, V gene, CDR3 protein. D genes are given only for firm matches.

TRBJ2-5,TRBD2,14,TRBV7-9,CAGQLAGPQETQYF
TRBJ2-1,NA,15,TRBV5-1,CASSLAHSIGNEQFF
TRBJ1-1,NA,11,TRBV2,CASGREALAFF
TRBJ1-6,NA,15,TRBV7-2,CASSFLQGPNSPLHF
TRBJ1-5,TRBD1,15,TRBV6-1,CASSDQGGGNQPQHF
TRBJ1-1,TRBD1,16,TRBV12-5,CASGFTTGSVGTEAFF
TRBJ2-7,TRBD2,23,TRBV23-1,CASSRPPPLTGLAGAQTSYEQYF
TRBJ1-5,TRBD1,16,TRBV12-5,CASGLSDRGLGQPQHF
TRBJ2-3,TRBD2,15,TRBV7-3,CASSLTSGVTDTQYF
TRBJ2-3,TRBD2,17,TRBV13,CASSATLTSGSTDTQYF
TRBJ2-5,TRBD2,15,TRBV6-5,CASSSGLEMVETQYF
TRBJ2-7,NA,17,TRBV3-1/TRBV3-2,CASSLFTWTEGSYEQYF
TRBJ2-4,NA,18,TRBV5-5,CASSPVLVTGRAKNIQYF
TRBJ2-7,NA,14,TRBV5-6,CASSLRSWLDEQYF
TRBJ2-7,NA,14,TRBV7-2,CASSGRGRWDEQYF
TRBJ2-3,NA,16,TRBV23-1,CASSLKGPSYLDTQYF
TRBJ2-7,NA,14,TRBV28,CASSFPNSNYEQYF
TRBJ2-7,NA,13,TRBV27,CASSGTPVGEQYF
TRBJ1-5,NA,14,TRBV2,CASKKGYSNQPQHF
TRBJ2-3,TRBD2,16,TRBV5-5,CASSWLAGGGYDTQYF